This T cell receptor beta chain was obtained from a study of OX40 agonist ivuxolimab in advanced cancers. In the study overall: The costimulatory receptor OX40 (CD134) was targeted by ivuxolimab, a fully human IgG2 agonistic monoclonal antibody. Intravenous ivuxolimab was administered to patients every 2 weeks at six dose levels: 0.01, 0.1, 0.3, 1.5, 3 and 10 mg/kg. Of the approximately 50 dose-escalation patients, hepatocellular carcinoma was present in roughly 19, melanoma in approximately 15, renal cell carcinoma in 9 and head and neck cancer in 9. In the dose-escalation cohort, roughly 80% of patients were male, and the mean age was about 55 years, with a range of roughly 20 to 80. Prior anti-PD-1, anti-PD-L1 or anti-CTLA-4 therapy was permitted, and about 40% of dose-escalation patients had received checkpoint inhibitors. Partial responses occurred in three dose-escalation patients, of whom one had hepatocellular carcinoma and two had cutaneous melanoma. The point of sequencing TCRbeta in the periphery was to test whether ivuxolimab changed TCR sequence diversity and drove clonal T-cell expansion. The paper covers the monotherapy dose-escalation part of the phase I ivuxolimab trial, which included N ≈ 52 patients. Summary of the overall study and its limitations: Clonal expansion of both CD4+ and CD8+ blood T cells was observed from baseline to week 6 at doses 0.1 to 3.0 mg/kg. Low levels of normalized T-cell clonal expansion were also seen in some patients who did not respond. On average, CD8+ T cells showed more expanded clones than CD4+ T cells after ivuxolimab. Antigen specificity was not determined for the clonally expanded peripheral T cells. In the 0.1-3.0 mg/kg groups, partial responders had among the lowest normalized peripheral clonal expansion, particularly in CD8+ T cells.

To sequence the TCRbeta CDR3 region, genomic DNA was isolated from the sorted cells. TCRbeta CDR3 regions were sequenced using the immunoSEQ Assay. TCRdb's version of the immuneACCESS table is confined to in-frame rearrangements and falls short of the full clone set. An unresolved V gene accounts for under half of the shortfall where checked; the remainder is of unknown origin. Here the sample has roughly 48,000 clones; about four fifths occur a single time. More than 2% of the sample rests with the top ten. Patients with autoimmune disease history or receiving systemic immunosuppression were excluded from the trial. In every dose cohort, peripheral blood was drawn for TCR sequencing at baseline, cycle 4 day 1, and cycle 7 day 1. Samples were obtained from an open-label, multicenter, first-in-human phase I dose-escalation trial of ivuxolimab. Adults with locally advanced or metastatic melanoma, renal cell carcinoma, hepatocellular carcinoma or head and neck squamous cell carcinoma were enrolled in the trial. Before TCR sequencing, CD4+ T cells and CD8+ T cells from peripheral blood were sorted into separate populations.

As for this clone: Its specific antigen is unknown. No much larger clone exists at a distance of one base, and base qualities are not known.

V gives up 4 bases and J gives up 2 bases, and the segment between their germline ends measures 14 bases. The CDR3 sequence holds 15 residues, the cysteine and phenylalanine included. Of all the DNA, just the CDR3 is kept, 45 bases in frame from base 1. CDR1 and CDR2, looked up from the germline V gene (reference sequence), are LNHNV and YYDKDF. The receptor comes from an adult with an advanced solid tumor such as melanoma, head and neck, liver or kidney cancer. Sequenced here: CD4+ or CD8+ T cells sorted from blood, sampled in a trial of the OX40 agonist ivuxolimab. The rearranged segments are TRBV15 and TRBJ1-2; the D gene lacks a confident call. The nucleotides are TGTGCCACCAGCAAAGAATGGGCCGTAAACTATGGCTACACCTTC. Its protein product is CATSKEWAVNYGYTF. With the rest looked up from the reference TRBV15 and TRBJ1-2 genes rather than sequenced, the full variable domain is DAMVIQNPRYQVTQFGKPVTLSCSQTLNHNVMYWYQQKSSQAPKLLFHYYDKDFNNEADTPDNFQSRRPNTSFCFLDIRSPGLGDTAMYLCATSKEWAVNYGYTFGSGTRLTVV.